Shown below are 27 T cell receptor beta chains from a single sample sequenced in a study of blood T cell repertoires in COVID-19. The repertoire was sequenced with immunoSEQ multiplex PCR; TCRdb's copy has only in-frame clones and lacks some. The sample lists 150,000 to 200,000 clones; approximately 87% were seen once. Sequencing was performed on peripheral blood. Receptors were obtained from a man aged 18 to 30 with active or convalescent COVID-19.

V is TRBV2 and J is TRBJ1-5, with D possibly matching TRBD1 (5 bases). The germline gives CDR1 SNHLY, CDR2 FYNNEI. Trimming left V 7 bases short and J 5 bases short, with 12 bases between. The CDR3 runs to 13 residues. The CDR3 region has the DNA TGTGCCAGCAAGGGGACTGAAGATCAGCCCCAGCATTTT. Translated: CASKGTEDQPQHF.

V is TRBV6-6 and J is TRBJ1-3; D is perhaps TRBD1 (6 bases). The V gene's germline CDR1 is MNHNY and CDR2 SVGAGI (reference sequence). The CDR3 loop spans 13 amino acids. The CDR3 loop is CGSQGFSGNTIYF. In nucleotides, the CDR3 is TGTGGCTCACAGGGTTTCTCTGGAAACACCATATATTTT.

The gene calls are TRBV23-1 and TRBJ1-6, with 9 nucleotides matching TRBD1. TRBV23-1 is flagged as an ORF with uncertain function. The V gene end was trimmed by 3 bases and the J gene end by 0 bases; junction bases not matched to a gene: 15. The CDR3 is 21 residues long. CDR3 sequence: CASSHSSGDRVISSYNSPLHF. The CDR3 DNA sequence: TGCGCCAGCAGTCACTCTTCCGGGGACAGGGTCATAAGCTCCTATAATTCACCCCTCCACTTT.

Here the CDR3 reads CASSQDTGEGTEAFF. The DNA of the CDR3 is TGCGCCAGCAGCCAAGATACCGGGGAAGGCACTGAAGCTTTCTTT. The chain carries TRBV4-3 and TRBJ1-1; no clear D. Germline CDR1 is LGHNA and CDR2 is YSLEER. Trimming took 0 bases from V and 4 from J, leaving 12 bases between them. The CDR3 extends over 15 amino acids.

The chain carries TRBV4-3 and TRBJ2-1; D perhaps matches TRBD1 (5 bases). Germline values: CDR1 LGHNA, CDR2 YSLEER. This CDR3 comprises 14 residues. V was cut by 3 bases and J by 9 bases, with 15 bases left in between. CDR3 amino acids: CASSHPQARSEQFF. The CDR3 DNA follows: TGCGCCAGCAGCCACCCACAGGCACGGTCTGAGCAGTTCTTC.

The J gene is TRBJ2-3, the V gene TRBV20-1; D gene ambiguous. V was cut by 3 bases and J by 0 bases, with 10 bases left in between. Germline loops: CDR1 DFQATT, CDR2 SNEGSKA (reference sequence). The CDR3 is 14 amino acids. DNA of the CDR3: TGCAGTGCTAGTGGTCGCGATAGCACAGATACGCAGTATTTT. Translated: CSASGRDSTDTQYF.

In this sample, this clone turned up a few times. CDR3 DNA sequence: TGTGCCAGCAGCTCCCCCCGGGACTATGCCTACGAGCAGTACTTC. Its protein product is CASSSPRDYAYEQYF. The chain joins TRBV7-2 to TRBJ2-7; 7 bases are shared with TRBD2. V gave up 4 bases and J gave up 2 bases; unmatched junction bases: 8. CDR3 size: 15 residues. Germline V CDR1 and CDR2: SGHTA, FQGNSA.

The chain carries TRBV30 and TRBJ1-5; D not certain. V gave up 0 bases and J gave up 5 bases, with 8 bases separating them. This CDR3 region has 13 residues. Germline V lookup: CDR1 GTSNPN, CDR2 SVGIG (reference sequence). CDR3 region: CAWSVRRDQPQHF. The CDR3 DNA is TGTGCCTGGAGTGTACGGAGGGATCAGCCCCAGCATTTT.

The J gene is TRBJ1-5, the V gene TRBV19; D gene unclear. Trimming cost V 3 bases and J 2 bases, with 8 bases left between them. From germline, CDR1 is LNHDA and CDR2 SQIVND (reference sequence). CDR3 length: 14 amino acids. This chain's CDR3 is CASSMQSGNQPQHF. CDR3 bases: TGTGCCAGTAGTATGCAGTCCGGCAATCAGCCCCAGCATTTT.

V gene TRBV27 combines with J gene TRBJ2-7, with 11 nucleotides matching TRBD1. Germline trimming cut 8 bases from V and 2 bases from J; bases unmatched to any gene: 8. In germline, CDR1 is MNHEY, CDR2 SMNVEV (reference sequence). The CDR3 contains 15 residues. The CDR3 nucleotides are TGTGCCAGCCGAAGAGGACAGGGGGCCCCCTACGAGCAGTACTTC. Its protein is CASRRGQGAPYEQYF.

The chain couples TRBV4-1 to TRBJ1-5, with 7 bases lining up with TRBD1. This CDR3 contains 16 residues. Germline V gene sequence: CDR1 MGHRA, CDR2 YSYEKL. The junction had 6 bases not matched to a gene; V was cut back by 2 bases and J by 2 bases. The DNA of the CDR3 is TGCGCCAGCAGCCAACCCAACAGGGGTGGCAATCAGCCCCAGCATTTT. This translates into CASSQPNRGGNQPQHF.

The chain recombines TRBV2 with TRBJ1-1; 7 nucleotides align to TRBD1. Germline CDR1 SNHLY, CDR2 FYNNEI. The junction had 7 bases not matched to a gene; V was cut back by 5 bases and J by 4 bases. The CDR3 covers 14 residues. Here the CDR3 DNA reads TGTGCCAGCAGTCTAGGACAGGCGACCACTGAAGCTTTCTTT. Its translation: CASSLGQATTEAFF.

The CDR3 DNA is TGCAGCGTTGTAACCTTTTTAATGAGGGAGAACACTGAAGCTTTCTTT. Its translation is CSVVTFLMRENTEAFF. The chain employs TRBV29-1 and TRBJ1-1; no clear D gene. This CDR3 has 16 amino acids. The V and J ends lost 4 bases and 1 base respectively, with 19 bases between them. Germline V gene data show CDR1 as SQVTM and CDR2 as ANQGSEA.

This chain uses TRBV19 with TRBJ1-2; D not resolved. V was cut by 8 bases and J by 4 bases, with 11 bases left in between. Germline lookup yields CDR1 LNHDA and CDR2 SQIVND (reference sequence). The CDR3 has 12 amino acids. The CDR3 protein is CASFGVLYGYTF. In DNA form, the CDR3 reads TGTGCCAGTTTCGGGGTACTCTATGGCTACACCTTC.

J is TRBJ1-1 and V is TRBV2, with a tentative D call TRBD1 (5 bases). V gave up 6 bases and J gave up 1 base, with 9 bases separating them. Germline CDR1 reads SNHLY; CDR2 reads FYNNEI. The CDR3 has 13 amino acids. As DNA, the CDR3 is TGTGCCAGCAGACGACAGACGAACACTGAAGCTTTCTTT. This sequence encodes CASRRQTNTEAFF.

The rearrangement links TRBV5-5 to TRBJ1-1; D unclear. The germline V gene has CDR1 SGHKS and CDR2 YYEKEE (reference sequence). The CDR3 spans 13 residues. The V end lost 2 bases, the J end lost 1 base, and 6 bases lay between the germline ends. CDR3 amino acids: CASSLRQNTEAFF. The CDR3, as DNA: TGTGCCAGCAGCTTACGACAGAACACTGAAGCTTTCTTT. Based on the CDR3 plus reference TRBV5-5 and TRBJ1-1, the full variable domain is DAGVTQSPTHLIKTRGQQVTLRCSPISGHKSVSWYQQVLGQGPQFIFQYYEKEERGRGNFPDRFSARQFPNYSSELNVNALLLGDSALYLCASSLRQNTEAFFGQGTRLTVV.

In this sample, this clone turned up a few times. The CDR3 region is CASSFGTNNEQFF. CDR3 DNA: TGTGCCAGCAGCTTCGGGACTAACAATGAGCAGTTCTTC. This sequence joins TRBV7-3 and TRBJ2-1; 7 nucleotides line up with TRBD2. The CDR3 extends over 13 amino acids. The germline V gene has CDR1 SGHTA and CDR2 FQGTGA. With 3 bases clipped from V and 5 bases from J, the junction kept 1 base outside the gene matches.

The gene calls are TRBV9 and TRBJ2-1; 9 nucleotides align to TRBD2. V was pared by 0 bases and J by 7 bases, with 5 bases of the junction left unmatched. CDR3 length: 15 amino acids. In germline, CDR1 is SGDLS, CDR2 YYNGEE. CDR3 sequence: CASSVGGGAGNEQFF. The CDR3 region has the DNA TGTGCCAGCAGCGTAGGCGGGGGGGCCGGTAATGAGCAGTTCTTC.

This clone was counted once. The chain employs TRBV27 and TRBJ1-5, with 7 bases identical to TRBD1. CDR3 length equals 14 residues. Losses at the gene ends were 3 bases for V and 7 bases for J; bases not matched to a gene: 6. Germline CDR1 and CDR2: MNHEY and SMNVEV (reference sequence). CDR3 coding DNA: TGTGCCAGCAGTTTCAGACAGGGTGGCCAGCCCCAGCATTTT. Encoded protein: CASSFRQGGQPQHF.

The gene calls are TRBV3-1 (or the pseudogene TRBV3-2) and TRBJ1-1; possibly TRBD1 for D (5 bases). This CDR3 is built from 13 residues. Germline V gene sequence: CDR1 LGHDT, CDR2 YNNKEL (reference sequence). Trimming pared 0 bases from V and 6 bases from J, leaving 8 bases between. CDR3: CASSQDGHSEAFF. The CDR3 region has the DNA TGTGCCAGCAGCCAAGATGGACACTCTGAAGCTTTCTTT.

The gene calls are TRBV6-5 and TRBJ2-7, with TRBD2 as a possible D gene (6 bases). The CDR3 sequence is 15 residues long. Germline CDR1 reads MNHEY; CDR2 reads SVGAGI. Trimming pared 6 bases from V and 0 bases from J, leaving 15 bases between. This chain's CDR3 is CASRMGDFDSYEQYF. In nucleotides, the CDR3 is TGTGCCAGCAGGATGGGGGACTTCGACTCCTACGAGCAGTACTTC.

This rearrangement joins TRBV28 to TRBJ1-1; TRBD1 is a possible D gene (6 bases). The CDR3 covers 14 residues. Germline assignment: CDR1 MDHEN and CDR2 SYDVKM. The V gene lost 6 bases and the J gene lost 4 bases, with 15 bases spanning the gap. The CDR3 spells CASSLNGQLTEAFF. As DNA, the CDR3 is TGTGCCAGCAGCTTAAATGGACAGCTCACTGAAGCTTTCTTT. The full variable domain, in which reference TRBV28 and TRBJ1-1 provide the parts outside the CDR3, is DVKVTQSSRYLVKRTGEKVFLECVQDMDHENMFWYRQDPGLGLRLIYFSYDVKMKEKGDIPEGYSVSREKKERFSLILESASTNQTSMYLCASSLNGQLTEAFFGQGTRLTVV.

The CDR3 spells CASTGDIPNYGYTF. The CDR3 DNA is TGTGCCAGTACAGGGGACATCCCTAACTATGGCTACACCTTC. This sequence joins TRBV19 and TRBJ1-2, with TRBD1 as a possible D gene (6 bases). This CDR3 region has 14 residues. Germline V gives CDR1 LNHDA, CDR2 SQIVND (reference sequence). V lost 7 bases, J lost 0 bases, and 12 bases lay in between.

This chain uses TRBV3-1 (or the pseudogene TRBV3-2) with TRBJ2-1; the match to TRBD2 covers 9 bases. Germline V gives CDR1 LGHDT, CDR2 YNNKEL (reference sequence). The CDR3 extends over 16 amino acids. After removal of 7 bases from V and 4 bases from J, the junction contained 11 bases not matched to a gene. The CDR3 region has the DNA TGTGCCAGCATACTCGCGGGCGGGAGGGGGTACAATGAGCAGTTCTTC. It is translated as CASILAGGRGYNEQFF.

V gene TRBV19 combines with J gene TRBJ1-1, with D hard to call. V lost 3 bases and J lost 2, with 10 bases in between. Germline CDR1 reads LNHDA; CDR2 reads SQIVND (reference sequence). The CDR3 spans 14 residues. Written as DNA, the CDR3 is TGTGCCAGTAGTATTGGCAGAATAAACACTGAAGCTTTCTTT. Amino acids: CASSIGRINTEAFF.

The chain couples TRBV10-3 to TRBJ2-3, with D maybe TRBD1 (6 bases). The germline gives CDR1 ENHRY, CDR2 SYGVKD. The length of the CDR3 is 15 residues. V lost 0 bases and J 0 bases, leaving 7 bases between the germline ends. In DNA form, the CDR3 reads TGTGCCATCAGTGAGTCGCAGGGGAGCACAGATACGCAGTATTTT. Translating it yields CAISESQGSTDTQYF.

This clone appeared a few times. The V and J genes are TRBV29-1 and TRBJ2-3; D is ambiguous. Trimming took 7 bases from V and 5 from J, leaving 13 bases between them. Looked up from germline, CDR1 is SQVTM and CDR2 is ANQGSEA. This CDR3 spans 12 amino acids. CDR3 residues: CSESSGRDTQYF. CDR3 DNA sequence: TGCAGCGAGTCCTCAGGAAGAGATACGCAGTATTTT.